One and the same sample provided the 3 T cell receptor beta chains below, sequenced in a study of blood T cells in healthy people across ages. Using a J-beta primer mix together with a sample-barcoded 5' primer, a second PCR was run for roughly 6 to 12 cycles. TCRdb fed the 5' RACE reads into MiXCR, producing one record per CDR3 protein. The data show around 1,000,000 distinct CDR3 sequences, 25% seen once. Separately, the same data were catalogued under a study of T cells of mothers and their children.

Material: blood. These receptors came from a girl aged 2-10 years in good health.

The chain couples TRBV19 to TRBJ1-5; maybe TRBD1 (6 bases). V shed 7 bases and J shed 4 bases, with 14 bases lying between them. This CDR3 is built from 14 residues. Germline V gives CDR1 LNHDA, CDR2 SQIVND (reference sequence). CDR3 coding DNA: TGTGCCAGTAATGCCAGGGGAGGGAATCAGCCCCAGCATTTT. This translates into CASNARGGNQPQHF.

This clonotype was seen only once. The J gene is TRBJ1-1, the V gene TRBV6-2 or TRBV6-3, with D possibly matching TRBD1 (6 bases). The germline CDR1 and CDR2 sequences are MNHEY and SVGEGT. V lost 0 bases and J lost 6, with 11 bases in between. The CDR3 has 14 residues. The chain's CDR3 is CASSYSTGASEAFF. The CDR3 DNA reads TGTGCCAGCAGTTACTCGACAGGCGCGTCTGAAGCTTTCTTT.

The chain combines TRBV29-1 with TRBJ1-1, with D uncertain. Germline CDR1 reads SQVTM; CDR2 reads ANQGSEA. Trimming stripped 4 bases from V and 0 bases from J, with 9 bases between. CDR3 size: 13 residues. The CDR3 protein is CSVVGQLNTEAFF. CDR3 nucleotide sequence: TGCAGCGTTGTCGGTCAGCTGAACACTGAAGCTTTCTTT.